This T cell receptor beta chain was profiled in a study of blood T cell repertoires in COVID-19. For the study at large: Some COVID-19 samples were acute and others convalescent; all came from the United States, Italy and Spain. Sources were T cells, B-cell-depleted T cells, or PBMCs; the material itself was cDNA or gDNA.

Using immunoSEQ multiplex PCR, the repertoire was profiled, and TCRdb retains in-frame clones only, with some absent. In the table there are 25,000 to 30,000 clones, 80% to 90% of which are singletons. The germline gives CDR1 SGHAT, CDR2 FQNNGV. The V gene end was trimmed by 5 bases and the J gene end by 4 bases; junction bases not matched to a gene: 5. This CDR3 comprises 14 residues. The clonotype comes from a human donor in a cohort sampled during active COVID-19. The material sequenced was peripheral blood. The chain couples TRBV11-2 to TRBJ2-3; TRBD2 matches 8 bases. CDR3 nucleotides: TGTGCCAGCAGCCGCTCCGGGGGGGCAGATACGCAGTATTTT. Its translation is CASSRSGGADTQYF.